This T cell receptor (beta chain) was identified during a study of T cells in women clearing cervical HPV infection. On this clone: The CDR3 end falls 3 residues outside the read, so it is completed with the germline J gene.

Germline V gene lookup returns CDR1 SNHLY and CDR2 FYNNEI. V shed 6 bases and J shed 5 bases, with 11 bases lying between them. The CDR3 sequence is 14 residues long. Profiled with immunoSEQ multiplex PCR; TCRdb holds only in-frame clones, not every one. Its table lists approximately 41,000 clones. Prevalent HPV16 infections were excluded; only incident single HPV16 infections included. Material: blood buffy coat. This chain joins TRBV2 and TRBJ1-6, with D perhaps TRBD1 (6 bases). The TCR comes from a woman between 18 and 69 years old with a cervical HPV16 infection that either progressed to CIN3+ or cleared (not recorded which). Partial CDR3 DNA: TGTGCCAGCAGCCTAGGGGGGGATAATTCACCC. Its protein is CASSLGGDNSP. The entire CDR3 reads CASSLGGDNSPLHF.